Listed below are T cell receptor beta chains from one sample, sequenced in a study of regulatory T cells in long-lasting Graves disease. Each CDR3 protein is one row after TCRdb ran MiXCR on the multiplex PCR reads. The repertoire holds 700,000 or so distinct CDR3 sequences, with 25% to 35% as singletons. Sequences were derived from peripheral blood mononuclear cells (PBMCs), sampled when the disease was refractory, from a patient treated with antithyroid drugs. These receptors were obtained from a female donor with Graves disease. Each CDR3 is given with its conserved first and last residue. Each record gives: clone size, V gene, D gene, J gene, CDR3 DNA, CDR3 protein. D genes are given only for firm matches. Clone size appears in some rows only: once, few, many, or a class for an expanded clone.

NA,TRBV5-4,TRBD2,TRBJ2-1,TGTGCCAGCAGCTTGGCCACCGGGGAGGGTCAGTTCTTC,CASSLATGEGQFF
many,TRBV3-1,NA,TRBJ2-7,TGTGCCAGCAGCCAAGGCCTTTCCTACGAGCAGTACTTC,CASSQGLSYEQYF
few,TRBV30,NA,TRBJ1-2,TGTGCCTGGAGGGGCTCGGGGGGGGCGCACGGCTACACCTTC,CAWRGSGGAHGYTF
many,TRBV2,TRBD2,TRBJ2-7,TGTGCCAGCAGCCTCTTAAGCGGGAGGGACGCCTACGAGCAGTACTTC,CASSLLSGRDAYEQYF
few,TRBV19,NA,TRBJ1-2,TGTGCCAGTAGTATTGAGAGTGGATACACCTTC,CASSIESGYTF
many,TRBV11-2,TRBD2,TRBJ2-7,TGTGCCAGCAGCTGGGGACTAGCGGGCGGATTGGGGGAGCAGTACTTC,CASSWGLAGGLGEQYF
few,TRBV5-5,TRBD1,TRBJ2-2,TGTGCCAGCAGCTTCCGGGACAGGGGATTCACCGGGGAGCTGTTTTTT,CASSFRDRGFTGELFF
NA,TRBV6-1,NA,TRBJ1-2,TGTGCCATCAGGGGTTTCGGGAACTATGGCTACACCTTC,CAIRGFGNYGYTF
NA,TRBV13,TRBD2,TRBJ2-7,TGTGCCAGCAGCTTAGTTTCCGCGGGAGGGGTGTCCCTAGGCTACGAGCAGTACTTC,CASSLVSAGGVSLGYEQYF
NA,TRBV20-1,NA,TRBJ1-6,TGCAGTGCCCGCTTCACAGGAAATTCACCCCTCCACTTT,CSARFTGNSPLHF
NA,TRBV15,NA,TRBJ2-4,TGTGCCACCAGCAGAGAATCTGACACTTCCAAAAACATTCAGTACTTC,CATSRESDTSKNIQYF
NA,TRBV12-3/TRBV12-4,TRBD1,TRBJ2-2,TGTGCCAGCAGTCTCTCGGGACAGGGGGGAAGGGGGGAGCTGTTTTTT,CASSLSGQGGRGELFF
NA,TRBV20-1,NA,TRBJ2-5,TGCAGTGCCCCTGCTTTGGGGGGAAAAGAGACCCAGTACTTC,CSAPALGGKETQYF
NA,TRBV12-3/TRBV12-4,TRBD2,TRBJ2-5,TGTGCCAGCAGTTTCCCTCTTGGGGCGGGAGCAAACAAAGAGACCCAGTACTTC,CASSFPLGAGANKETQYF
NA,TRBV18,NA,TRBJ2-7,TGTGCCAGCTCATCCGACTTAGCTTATGAGCAGTACTTC,CASSSDLAYEQYF
few,TRBV7-9,NA,TRBJ1-1,TGTGCCAGCACCTCCCCGTGGATCTCCGTCCGGGGCACTGAAGCTTTCTTT,CASTSPWISVRGTEAFF
NA,TRBV19,NA,TRBJ1-1,TGTGCCAGTAGTATATACAGCGAGTTCACTGAAGCTTTCTTT,CASSIYSEFTEAFF
NA,TRBV20-1,NA,TRBJ2-7,TGCAGTGCTAGGTCCCAGGGGAAATACGAGCAGTACTTC,CSARSQGKYEQYF
NA,TRBV5-1,TRBD1,TRBJ1-5,TGCGCCAGCAGCTTGCAAGACAGGGGGAGTCAGCCCCAGCATTTT,CASSLQDRGSQPQHF
many,TRBV5-1,NA,TRBJ1-3,TGTGCCAGCAGTTTGGAGGGCTCTGGAAACACCATATATTTT,CASSLEGSGNTIYF
many,TRBV10-3,NA,TRBJ1-2,TGTGCCATCAGGGCCTTGGGGGGGCTCGGTGGCTACACCTTC,CAIRALGGLGGYTF
many,TRBV12-3/TRBV12-4,NA,TRBJ1-2,TGTGCCAGCACCCTAGAGGTTAGGGGAGGGGGCTACACCTTC,CASTLEVRGGGYTF
once,TRBV6-1,NA,TRBJ1-5,TGTGCCAGCAGAGGGAGGGGCCGAAATCAGCCCCAGCATTTT,CASRGRGRNQPQHF
many,TRBV15,NA,TRBJ2-5,TGTGCCACCAGCAGAGAGACGGGAGTGGGGGAGACCCAGTACTTC,CATSRETGVGETQYF
NA,TRBV20-1,NA,TRBJ1-2,TGCAGTGCTAGAATTGGGCATGGCTACACCTTC,CSARIGHGYTF
few,TRBV5-1,TRBD1,TRBJ1-4,TGCGCCAGCAGCTTGGCCGGGACAGGGGTGTCCGCTAATGAAAAACTGTTTTTT,CASSLAGTGVSANEKLFF
NA,TRBV19,TRBD1,TRBJ1-2,TGTGCCAGTAGTCCCCGGACAGGGGTTCACTATGGCTACACCTTC,CASSPRTGVHYGYTF
NA,TRBV6-1,NA,TRBJ1-2,TGTGCCAGCAGTGACAGGGTTTCCGGCGGCTACACCTTC,CASSDRVSGGYTF
few,TRBV10-2,NA,TRBJ1-1,TGCGCCAGCAGTGATCGCGGCGGGGAGGGAACTGAAGCTTTCTTT,CASSDRGGEGTEAFF
many,TRBV11-2,NA,TRBJ2-5,TGTGCCAGCAGCTCCCGTTGGGAGACCCAGTACTTC,CASSSRWETQYF
few,TRBV30,NA,TRBJ1-2,TGTGCCTGGAGTTCCCGGGAGCTACTCGACTATGGCTACACCTTC,CAWSSRELLDYGYTF
NA,TRBV19,NA,TRBJ1-5,TGTGCCAGTAGTGACTCCGGGACGCACAATCAGCCCCAGCATTTT,CASSDSGTHNQPQHF
few,TRBV7-6,TRBD2,TRBJ2-7,TGTGCCAGCAGCCCATGGGAGCGGGAGCCCGCCTACGAGCAGTACTTC,CASSPWEREPAYEQYF
NA,TRBV6-4,TRBD1,TRBJ1-2,TGTGCCAGCAGTTACAGGGGAATCGGCTATGGCTACACCTTC,CASSYRGIGYGYTF
few,TRBV30,NA,TRBJ1-1,TGTGCCTGGACCCCAGGGGCGGAAGGCACTGAAGCTTTCTTT,CAWTPGAEGTEAFF
NA,TRBV19,TRBD2,TRBJ2-7,TGTGCCAGTAGACCTTCGGCTAGCGGGAGTCCCTACGAGCAGTACTTC,CASRPSASGSPYEQYF
NA,TRBV18,NA,TRBJ1-5,TGTGCCAGCTCGCGCGGACGGGCAGTCAATCAGCCCCAGCATTTT,CASSRGRAVNQPQHF
NA,TRBV20-1,NA,TRBJ1-2,TGCAGTGCTAGAGATCTAGGGGAGGGCTACACCTTC,CSARDLGEGYTF
NA,TRBV19,NA,TRBJ1-1,TGTGCCAGTAGTATCTCCGGTGCGCTGAACACTGAAGCTTTCTTT,CASSISGALNTEAFF
few,TRBV20-1,NA,TRBJ1-6,TGCAGTGCTAGAGATCCCAAAGGAGGAAATAATTCACCCCTCCACTTT,CSARDPKGGNNSPLHF
NA,TRBV20-1,TRBD2,TRBJ2-4,TGCAGTGCTACAGGACTAGCGGAGCTAGCCAAAAACATTCAGTACTTC,CSATGLAELAKNIQYF
many,TRBV28,NA,TRBJ1-5,TGTGCCAGCAGAGACGGGGGCGCGAGACAGCCCCAGCATTTT,CASRDGGARQPQHF